Listed here is a single T cell receptor beta chain. This CDR3 is built from 14 residues. Trimming pared 6 bases from V and 0 bases from J, leaving 12 bases between. Germline loops: CDR1 DFQATT, CDR2 SNEGSKA (reference sequence). This sample was taken from a study of regulatory T cells in long-lasting Graves disease. The time point denotes: newly diagnosed GD, antithyroid drugs for less than 3 months. From PBMCs, RNA was extracted and then used to make the TCR library. Patients were enrolled at an endocrinology department in Xi'an, China. Arm-PCR of CDR3 regions and iRepertoire HTBI primers were used to build TCR beta libraries. TCRdb reprocessed the multiplex PCR reads via MiXCR and lists one record per CDR3 protein. The sample contains 580,000 or so distinct CDR3 sequences, 16% of which appear only once. These data also formed part of another study, on T cells in Graves' hyperthyroidism and ophthalmopathy. As reported in that work: Among thyroid clonotypes expanded above 0.001, most also appeared in blood.

This chain uses TRBV20-1 with TRBJ2-1; a weak D match, TRBD2 (5 bases). Specimen: peripheral blood mononuclear cells (PBMCs), collected at new diagnosis, from a patient treated with antithyroid drugs. This clonotype originated in a man aged 18 to 29 with Graves disease. The CDR3 is CSAEREVSYNEQFF. CDR3 in DNA: TGCAGTGCGGAGAGGGAAGTCTCCTACAATGAGCAGTTCTTC.